The rows below give T cell receptor beta chains drawn from one sample of a study of T cell changes during pregnancy in multiple sclerosis. Using immunoSEQ multiplex PCR, the repertoire was profiled, and TCRdb retains in-frame clones only, with some absent. The sample has about 53,000 clones, about nine tenths seen once; the top ten hold 0.45% to 0.6%. This specimen was CD4+ T cells from peripheral blood mononuclear cells, taken in the third trimester of pregnancy. The source of these receptors is a female donor with multiple sclerosis, enrolled in a pregnancy study. Each CDR3 is given with its conserved first and last residue. Each record gives: J gene, clone size, V gene, D gene, CDR3 DNA, CDR3 protein. The D gene is left open where the match is weak. Rows give clone size only sometimes, using once, few, many, or a class for an expanded clone.

j_call: TRBJ2-5; clone_size: -; v_call: TRBV6-1; d_call: TRBD1; cdr3_nt: TGTGCCAGCAGGATGGGACAGGGTATGGAGACCCAGTACTTC; cdr3_aa: CASRMGQGMETQYF
j_call: TRBJ1-2; clone_size: -; v_call: TRBV5-1; d_call: -; cdr3_nt: TGCGCCAGCAGCTTGGTCGGAACAGGGCATGGCTACACCTTC; cdr3_aa: CASSLVGTGHGYTF
j_call: TRBJ2-2; clone_size: -; v_call: TRBV5-1; d_call: -; cdr3_nt: TGCGCCAGCAGCTTGGAACAGGGTGGCACCGGGGAGCTGTTTTTT; cdr3_aa: CASSLEQGGTGELFF
j_call: TRBJ1-2; clone_size: -; v_call: TRBV7-8; d_call: -; cdr3_nt: TGTGCCAGCAGCTTAGGGCTGCTCTATGGCTACACCTTC; cdr3_aa: CASSLGLLYGYTF
j_call: TRBJ2-7; clone_size: -; v_call: TRBV7-2; d_call: TRBD2; cdr3_nt: TGTGCCAGCAGCTCGCGGGGGGGAGACTCCTACGAGCAGTACTTC; cdr3_aa: CASSSRGGDSYEQYF
j_call: TRBJ2-2; clone_size: -; v_call: TRBV2; d_call: TRBD2; cdr3_nt: TGTGCCAGCAGGGCGGGAGCGAACACCGGGGAGCTGTTTTTT; cdr3_aa: CASRAGANTGELFF
j_call: TRBJ1-3; clone_size: -; v_call: TRBV11-2; d_call: -; cdr3_nt: TGTGCCAGCAGCTTAGACAGGGCATTCTCTGGAAACACCATATATTTT; cdr3_aa: CASSLDRAFSGNTIYF
j_call: TRBJ1-2; clone_size: -; v_call: TRBV27; d_call: TRBD1; cdr3_nt: TGTGCCAGCAGTTTATCCGACAGGGTTTTCGATGGCTACACCTTC; cdr3_aa: CASSLSDRVFDGYTF
j_call: TRBJ1-6; clone_size: -; v_call: TRBV2; d_call: -; cdr3_nt: TGTGCCAGCAGAACGACAGGTGGAGGATCACCCCTCCACTTT; cdr3_aa: CASRTTGGGSPLHF
j_call: TRBJ1-1; clone_size: -; v_call: TRBV27; d_call: -; cdr3_nt: TGTGCCAGCAAGGGTTTCCCCGACAGGCGCGGTACTGAAGCTTTCTTT; cdr3_aa: CASKGFPDRRGTEAFF
j_call: TRBJ1-5; clone_size: -; v_call: TRBV2; d_call: TRBD1; cdr3_nt: TGTGCCAGCAGTGGCGACAGGGGTAGTCAGCCCCAGCATTTT; cdr3_aa: CASSGDRGSQPQHF
j_call: TRBJ2-1; clone_size: once; v_call: TRBV30; d_call: TRBD2; cdr3_nt: TGTGCCTGGTTACTAGCGGGGGGCCCTAAATACAATGAGCAGTTCTTC; cdr3_aa: CAWLLAGGPKYNEQFF
j_call: TRBJ2-3; clone_size: -; v_call: TRBV5-1; d_call: TRBD2; cdr3_nt: TGCGCCAGCAGCCCCGGGACTAGCGGGGTAACGCAGTATTTT; cdr3_aa: CASSPGTSGVTQYF
j_call: TRBJ2-5; clone_size: few; v_call: TRBV7-7; d_call: TRBD2; cdr3_nt: TGTGCTAGCAGCTCCATCCGGGGACTAGAGGTACAAGAGACCCAGTACTTC; cdr3_aa: CASSSIRGLEVQETQYF
j_call: TRBJ2-5; clone_size: -; v_call: TRBV29-1; d_call: -; cdr3_nt: TGCAGCGTTGTTTTCGGGGGAGTTTTGGAGACCCAGTACTTC; cdr3_aa: CSVVFGGVLETQYF
j_call: TRBJ1-6; clone_size: few; v_call: TRBV4-1; d_call: -; cdr3_nt: TGCGCCAGCAGCCAAAATAGATTTGCCAATTCACCCCTCCACTTT; cdr3_aa: CASSQNRFANSPLHF
j_call: TRBJ1-3; clone_size: -; v_call: TRBV7-2; d_call: -; cdr3_nt: TGTGCCAGCAACCGACGGGACGCGGGGGGCACCATATATTTT; cdr3_aa: CASNRRDAGGTIYF
j_call: TRBJ1-2; clone_size: once; v_call: TRBV6-1; d_call: -; cdr3_nt: TGTGCCAGCAGTGAAGCAGGGGTACTTGGCTACACCTTC; cdr3_aa: CASSEAGVLGYTF
j_call: TRBJ1-5; clone_size: once; v_call: TRBV4-1; d_call: TRBD1; cdr3_nt: TGCGCCAGCAGCCTCGACTCCGGGACAGGGTATCAGCCCCAGCATTTT; cdr3_aa: CASSLDSGTGYQPQHF
j_call: TRBJ2-7; clone_size: -; v_call: TRBV5-8; d_call: TRBD1; cdr3_nt: TGTGCCAGCAGCCGACCGGGACAGGGGTACGAGCAGTACTTC; cdr3_aa: CASSRPGQGYEQYF
j_call: TRBJ2-6; clone_size: -; v_call: TRBV5-1; d_call: TRBD2; cdr3_nt: TGCGCCAGCAATACGGGGGGGAGTACTGGGGCCAACGTCCTGACTTTC; cdr3_aa: CASNTGGSTGANVLTF
j_call: TRBJ1-3; clone_size: -; v_call: TRBV2; d_call: TRBD1; cdr3_nt: TGTGCCAGCAGTGAGCAGGGGGTAGGAAACACCATATATTTT; cdr3_aa: CASSEQGVGNTIYF
j_call: TRBJ2-3; clone_size: -; v_call: TRBV9; d_call: -; cdr3_nt: TGTGCCAGCACCCGGGGCAGGGGTACAGATACGCAGTATTTT; cdr3_aa: CASTRGRGTDTQYF
j_call: TRBJ2-5; clone_size: -; v_call: TRBV7-3; d_call: -; cdr3_nt: TGTGCCAGCGGGGCACGAAGAGGAGAGACCCAGTACTTC; cdr3_aa: CASGARRGETQYF
j_call: TRBJ1-2; clone_size: -; v_call: TRBV6-1; d_call: TRBD1; cdr3_nt: TGTGCCAGCAATCCACCGGGACAGGGAGACGGCTACACCTTC; cdr3_aa: CASNPPGQGDGYTF
j_call: TRBJ2-3; clone_size: once; v_call: TRBV27; d_call: TRBD2; cdr3_nt: TGTGCCAGCAAAAGGCCGCGGGGGGGACTCACAGATACGCAGTATTTT; cdr3_aa: CASKRPRGGLTDTQYF
j_call: TRBJ1-2; clone_size: -; v_call: TRBV29-1; d_call: -; cdr3_nt: TGCAGCGTCTCGGACAGATTCGGCGGCTACACCTTC; cdr3_aa: CSVSDRFGGYTF
j_call: TRBJ1-2; clone_size: -; v_call: TRBV4-1; d_call: -; cdr3_nt: TGCGCCAGCAGCCAAGTAGCGGGGCATCGTCGTGGCTACACCTTC; cdr3_aa: CASSQVAGHRRGYTF
j_call: TRBJ2-2; clone_size: -; v_call: TRBV11-3; d_call: TRBD1; cdr3_nt: TGTGCCAGCAGCCCGGACAGGGTGGGGGAGCTGTTTTTT; cdr3_aa: CASSPDRVGELFF
j_call: TRBJ1-5; clone_size: -; v_call: TRBV2; d_call: TRBD1; cdr3_nt: TGTGCCAGCAAGAGAGACAGGGGGAACCAGCCCCAGCATTTT; cdr3_aa: CASKRDRGNQPQHF
j_call: TRBJ1-5; clone_size: -; v_call: TRBV5-6; d_call: TRBD1; cdr3_nt: TGTGCCAGCAGCGCCGGACAGGGTGGCAATCAGCCCCAGCATTTT; cdr3_aa: CASSAGQGGNQPQHF
j_call: TRBJ1-2; clone_size: -; v_call: TRBV7-8; d_call: TRBD1; cdr3_nt: TGTGCCAGCAGCAGCCAGACGGGACAGTCCTATGGCTACACCTTC; cdr3_aa: CASSSQTGQSYGYTF
j_call: TRBJ1-5; clone_size: -; v_call: TRBV30; d_call: -; cdr3_nt: TGTGCCTGGAGTCCCGTCGGGAATCAGCCCCAGCATTTT; cdr3_aa: CAWSPVGNQPQHF
j_call: TRBJ2-1; clone_size: -; v_call: TRBV7-6; d_call: TRBD2; cdr3_nt: TGTGCCAGCAGCTTAGGCCCCCGACTAGCGGGGGGCTGGTATGAGCAGTTCTTC; cdr3_aa: CASSLGPRLAGGWYEQFF
j_call: TRBJ1-1; clone_size: -; v_call: TRBV30; d_call: -; cdr3_nt: TGTGCCTGGAGTGTACGACCAGGCACTGAAGCTTTCTTT; cdr3_aa: CAWSVRPGTEAFF
j_call: TRBJ2-7; clone_size: -; v_call: TRBV4-1; d_call: -; cdr3_nt: TGCGCCAGCAGCCAAGTGGGGGGCTCCTACGAGCAGTACTTC; cdr3_aa: CASSQVGGSYEQYF
j_call: TRBJ2-5; clone_size: -; v_call: TRBV6-5; d_call: TRBD1; cdr3_nt: TGTGCCAGCTCTAGGACAGGGTGGGAGACCCAGTACTTC; cdr3_aa: CASSRTGWETQYF
j_call: TRBJ1-1; clone_size: -; v_call: TRBV30; d_call: -; cdr3_nt: TGTGCCTGGAATTGGGAGGACACTGAAGCTTTCTTT; cdr3_aa: CAWNWEDTEAFF
j_call: TRBJ1-2; clone_size: -; v_call: TRBV5-1; d_call: -; cdr3_nt: TGCGCCAGCAGCTTGGACAGGGACTATGGCTACACCTTC; cdr3_aa: CASSLDRDYGYTF
j_call: TRBJ2-3; clone_size: once; v_call: TRBV13; d_call: -; cdr3_nt: TGTGCCAGCAGCTTGCAGTCTGAGAGGGATACGCAGTATTTT; cdr3_aa: CASSLQSERDTQYF
j_call: TRBJ1-4; clone_size: -; v_call: TRBV4-1; d_call: -; cdr3_nt: TGCGCCAGCGCAGGTGAAGCAACTAATGAAAAACTGTTTTTT; cdr3_aa: CASAGEATNEKLFF
j_call: TRBJ1-3; clone_size: -; v_call: TRBV9; d_call: TRBD1; cdr3_nt: TGTGCCAGCAGCACAGGGGGCTCTGGAAACACCATATATTTT; cdr3_aa: CASSTGGSGNTIYF
j_call: TRBJ1-1; clone_size: -; v_call: TRBV5-1; d_call: -; cdr3_nt: TGCGCCAGCAGCATCTCCGGAGGGCTCTTAGCTTTCTTT; cdr3_aa: CASSISGGLLAFF
j_call: TRBJ1-1; clone_size: -; v_call: TRBV11-2; d_call: -; cdr3_nt: TGTGCCAGCAGCTTAGGTGGGAGGACTGAAGCTTTCTTT; cdr3_aa: CASSLGGRTEAFF
j_call: TRBJ2-5; clone_size: -; v_call: TRBV9; d_call: TRBD2; cdr3_nt: TGTGCCAGCGCGGGCCCATCCTCGGGAGGAATAGAGACCCAGTACTTC; cdr3_aa: CASAGPSSGGIETQYF
j_call: TRBJ2-2; clone_size: -; v_call: TRBV7-6; d_call: TRBD1; cdr3_nt: TGTGCCAGCAGCCAACTGACAGGGTCGAACACCGGGGAGCTGTTTTTT; cdr3_aa: CASSQLTGSNTGELFF
j_call: TRBJ1-3; clone_size: once; v_call: TRBV10-3; d_call: TRBD1; cdr3_nt: TGTGCCATCAGTCGGACAGGGGCTGGAAACACCATATATTTT; cdr3_aa: CAISRTGAGNTIYF
j_call: TRBJ1-6; clone_size: -; v_call: TRBV19; d_call: -; cdr3_nt: TGTGCCAGTAGTACCTTTAATTCACCCCTCCACTTT; cdr3_aa: CASSTFNSPLHF
j_call: TRBJ2-3; clone_size: -; v_call: TRBV7-6; d_call: -; cdr3_nt: TGTGCCAGCAGCTCCCGGGACACTCCTCAGGGCACAGATACGCAGTATTTT; cdr3_aa: CASSSRDTPQGTDTQYF
j_call: TRBJ1-1; clone_size: -; v_call: TRBV30; d_call: TRBD1; cdr3_nt: TGTGCCTGGTCCAAACGCAGGGTGGGGGACAGTGAAGCTTTCTTT; cdr3_aa: CAWSKRRVGDSEAFF
j_call: TRBJ2-3; clone_size: -; v_call: TRBV27; d_call: TRBD2; cdr3_nt: TGTGCCAGCGGACTAGGTCGAAGCACAGATACGCAGTATTTT; cdr3_aa: CASGLGRSTDTQYF
j_call: TRBJ1-4; clone_size: -; v_call: TRBV4-1; d_call: -; cdr3_nt: TGCGCCAGCAGCCTAGCTTCACCAGAAAAACTGTTTTTT; cdr3_aa: CASSLASPEKLFF
j_call: TRBJ2-7; clone_size: -; v_call: TRBV2; d_call: -; cdr3_nt: TGTGCCAGCAGGCAGGGGTACGAGCAGTACTTC; cdr3_aa: CASRQGYEQYF
j_call: TRBJ1-4; clone_size: -; v_call: TRBV7-9; d_call: -; cdr3_nt: TGTGCCAGCAGCCTACGGACAGTATCCCCCGAAAAACTGTTTTTT; cdr3_aa: CASSLRTVSPEKLFF
j_call: TRBJ1-3; clone_size: -; v_call: TRBV30; d_call: -; cdr3_nt: TGTGCCTGGAGTGTGCGCAGGGGCTCTGGAAACACCATATATTTT; cdr3_aa: CAWSVRRGSGNTIYF
j_call: TRBJ1-2; clone_size: -; v_call: TRBV20-1; d_call: -; cdr3_nt: TGCAGTGCCGACGGGAACTATGGCTACACCTTC; cdr3_aa: CSADGNYGYTF